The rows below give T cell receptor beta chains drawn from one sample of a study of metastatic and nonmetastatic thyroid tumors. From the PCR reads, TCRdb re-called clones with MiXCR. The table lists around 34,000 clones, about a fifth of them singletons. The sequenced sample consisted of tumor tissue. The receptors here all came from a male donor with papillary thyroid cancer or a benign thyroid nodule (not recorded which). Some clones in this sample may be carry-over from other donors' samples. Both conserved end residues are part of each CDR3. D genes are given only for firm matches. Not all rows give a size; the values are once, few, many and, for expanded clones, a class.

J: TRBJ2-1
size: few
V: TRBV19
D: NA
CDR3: CASSIGLGNNEQFF
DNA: TGTGCCAGTAGTATCGGGCTGGGGAACAATGAGCAGTTCTTC

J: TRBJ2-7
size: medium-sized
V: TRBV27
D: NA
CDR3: CASSLTTNSYEQYF
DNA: TGTGCCAGCAGTTTAACTACTAACAGCTACGAGCAGTACTTC

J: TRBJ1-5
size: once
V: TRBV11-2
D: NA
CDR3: CASSLDPRGSNQPQHF
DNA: TGTGCCAGCAGCTTAGACCCCAGGGGAAGCAATCAGCCCCAGCATTTT

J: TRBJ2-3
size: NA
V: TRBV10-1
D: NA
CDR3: CASSDSSSGCTDTQYF
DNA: TGCGCCAGCAGTGATTCGAGCTCCGGGTGCACAGATACGCAGTATTTT

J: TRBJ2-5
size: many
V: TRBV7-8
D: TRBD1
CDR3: CASSFGRTGGQETQYF
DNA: TGTGCCAGCAGCTTCGGAAGGACAGGGGGGCAAGAGACCCAGTACTTC

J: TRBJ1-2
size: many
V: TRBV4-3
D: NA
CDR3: CASSQDDTGYGYTF
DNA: TGCGCCAGCAGCCAAGACGATACAGGCTATGGCTACACCTTC

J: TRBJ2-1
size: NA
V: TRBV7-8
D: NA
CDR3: CASSPAGGDEHFF
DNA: TGTGCCAGCAGCCCCGCCGGAGGGGATGAGCATTTCTTC

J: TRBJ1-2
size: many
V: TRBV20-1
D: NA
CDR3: CSASSCGAYGYTF
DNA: TGCAGTGCTTCTTCATGCGGGGCCTATGGCTACACCTTC

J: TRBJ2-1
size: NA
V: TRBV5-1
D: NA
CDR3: CASSFAAASEQFF
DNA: TGCGCCAGCAGCTTTGCCGCTGCATCTGAACAGTTCTTC

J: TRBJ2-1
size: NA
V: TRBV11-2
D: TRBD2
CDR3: CANSQTSGNIEQFF
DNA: TGTGCCAACAGCCAGACTAGCGGGAATATTGAGCAGTTCTTC

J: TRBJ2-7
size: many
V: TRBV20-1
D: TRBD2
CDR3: CSASAGGSPEQYF
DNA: TGCAGTGCTAGCGCGGGAGGGTCCCCCGAGCAGTACTTC

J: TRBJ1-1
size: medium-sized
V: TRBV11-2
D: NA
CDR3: CASSIGQSEAFF
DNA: TGTGCCAGCAGCATCGGACAGAGTGAAGCTTTCTTT

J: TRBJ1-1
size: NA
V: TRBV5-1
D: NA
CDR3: CASSFAGINTEAFF
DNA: TGCGCCAGCAGCTTCGCGGGTATTAACACTGAAGCTTTCTTT

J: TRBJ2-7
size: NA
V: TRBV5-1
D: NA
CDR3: CASSLVGQPGEQYF
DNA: TGCGCCAGCAGCTTGGTAGGTCAGCCTGGCGAGCAGTACTTC